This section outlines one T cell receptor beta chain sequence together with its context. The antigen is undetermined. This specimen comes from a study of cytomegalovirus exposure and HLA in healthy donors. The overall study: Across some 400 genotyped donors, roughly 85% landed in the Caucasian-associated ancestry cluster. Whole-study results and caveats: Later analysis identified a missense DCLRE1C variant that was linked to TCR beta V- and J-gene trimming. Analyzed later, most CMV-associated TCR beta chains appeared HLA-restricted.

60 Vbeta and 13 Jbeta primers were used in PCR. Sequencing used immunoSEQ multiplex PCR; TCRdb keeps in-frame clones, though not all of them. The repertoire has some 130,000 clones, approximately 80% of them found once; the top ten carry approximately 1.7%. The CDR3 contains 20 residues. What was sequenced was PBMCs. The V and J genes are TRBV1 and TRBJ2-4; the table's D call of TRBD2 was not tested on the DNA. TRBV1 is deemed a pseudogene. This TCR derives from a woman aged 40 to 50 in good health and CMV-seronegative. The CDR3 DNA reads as TGCACCAGCAGCCAAGAATATTTGCGGGGGAGGGGTCCTTTCCAAAACATTCAGTACTTC. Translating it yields CTSSQEYLRGRGPFQNIQYF.